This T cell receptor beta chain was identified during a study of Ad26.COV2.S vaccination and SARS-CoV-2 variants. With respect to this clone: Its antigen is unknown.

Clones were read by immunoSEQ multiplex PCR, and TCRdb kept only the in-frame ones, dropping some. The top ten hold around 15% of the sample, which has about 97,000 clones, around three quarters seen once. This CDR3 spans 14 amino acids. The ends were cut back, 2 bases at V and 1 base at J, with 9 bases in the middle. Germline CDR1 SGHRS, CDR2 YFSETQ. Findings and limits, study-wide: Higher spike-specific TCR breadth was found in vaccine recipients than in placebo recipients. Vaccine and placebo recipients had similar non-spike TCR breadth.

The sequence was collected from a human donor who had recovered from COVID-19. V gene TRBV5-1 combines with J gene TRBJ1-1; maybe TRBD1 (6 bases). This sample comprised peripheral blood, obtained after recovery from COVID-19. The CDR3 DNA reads TGCGCCAGCAGCTTACTGACAGGGAACACTGAAGCTTTCTTT. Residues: CASSLLTGNTEAFF. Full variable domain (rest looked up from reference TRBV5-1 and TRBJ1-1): KAGVTQTPRYLIKTRGQQVTLSCSPISGHRSVSWYQQTPGQGLQFLFEYFSETQRNKGNFPGRFSGRQFSNSRSEMNVSTLELGDSALYLCASSLLTGNTEAFFGQGTRLTVV.